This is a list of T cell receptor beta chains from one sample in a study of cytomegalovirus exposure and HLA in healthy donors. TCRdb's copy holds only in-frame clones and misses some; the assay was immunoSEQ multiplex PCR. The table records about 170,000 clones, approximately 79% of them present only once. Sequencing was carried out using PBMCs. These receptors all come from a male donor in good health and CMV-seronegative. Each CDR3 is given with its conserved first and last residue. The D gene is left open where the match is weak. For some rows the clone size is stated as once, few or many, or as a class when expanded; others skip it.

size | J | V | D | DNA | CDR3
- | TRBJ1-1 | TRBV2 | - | TGTGCCAGCAGAACCGGGATACAACCTTTGAACACTGAAGCTTTCTTT | CASRTGIQPLNTEAFF
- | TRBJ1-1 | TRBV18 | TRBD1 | TGTGCCAGCTCACCCGGACAGGGTGCTGAAGCTTTCTTT | CASSPGQGAEAFF
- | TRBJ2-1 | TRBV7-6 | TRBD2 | TGTGCCAGCAGCCTCGCCTGGCGGGGGAGCTCCTACAATGAGCAGTTCTTC | CASSLAWRGSSYNEQFF
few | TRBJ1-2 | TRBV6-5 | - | TGTGCCAGCAGTTACAACAGGGAGCATGGCTACACCTTC | CASSYNREHGYTF
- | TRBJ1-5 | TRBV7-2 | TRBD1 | TGTGCCAGCAGCCGTGACAGGGGGAGCAATCAGCCCCAGCATTTT | CASSRDRGSNQPQHF
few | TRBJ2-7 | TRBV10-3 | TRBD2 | TGTGCCATCACGGGGGGGCCTACCTACGAGCAGTACTTC | CAITGGPTYEQYF
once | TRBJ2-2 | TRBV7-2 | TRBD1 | TGTGCCAGCAGAAGGGACAGATACACCGGGGAGCTGTTTTTT | CASRRDRYTGELFF
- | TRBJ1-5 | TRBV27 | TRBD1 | TGTGCCAGCAGTCCCGGGACAGGGGTCCATCAGCCCCAGCATTTT | CASSPGTGVHQPQHF
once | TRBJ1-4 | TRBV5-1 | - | TGCGCCAGCAGCTTGGGACAGAAGACTAATGAAAAACTGTTTTTT | CASSLGQKTNEKLFF
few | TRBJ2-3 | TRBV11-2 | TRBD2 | TGTGCCAGCAGCTTGATCCGGGGGGGCCTCGGTCATACGCAGTATTTT | CASSLIRGGLGHTQYF
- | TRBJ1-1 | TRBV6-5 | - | TGTGCCAGCGGCCGAGGGGGGAACACTGAAGCTTTCTTT | CASGRGGNTEAFF
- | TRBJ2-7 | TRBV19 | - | TGTGCCAGTAGTTTGGACAGCCGCTACGAGCAGTACTTC | CASSLDSRYEQYF
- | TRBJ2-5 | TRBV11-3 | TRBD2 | TGTGCCAGCAGCTTAGGGTGGGCTAGCGGGGGGGAAGAGACCCAGTACTTC | CASSLGWASGGEETQYF
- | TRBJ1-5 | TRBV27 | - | TGTGCCAGCAGACAGAATAGCAATCAGCCCCAGCATTTT | CASRQNSNQPQHF
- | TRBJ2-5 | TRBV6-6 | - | TGTGCCAGCAGACCTCGAGGTGACGTAAAAGAGACCCAGTACTTC | CASRPRGDVKETQYF
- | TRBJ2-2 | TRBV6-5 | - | TGTGCCAGCAGTTACACCGACTCGGCGAACACCGGGGAGCTGTTTTTT | CASSYTDSANTGELFF
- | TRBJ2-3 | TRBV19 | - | TGTGCCAGTCTGGACAAGACCCAAGGCACAGATACGCAGTATTTT | CASLDKTQGTDTQYF
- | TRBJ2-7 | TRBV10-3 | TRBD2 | TGTGCCATCAGGCCTCTAGCGGGCGTCTACGAGCAGTACTTC | CAIRPLAGVYEQYF
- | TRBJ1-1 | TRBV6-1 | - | TGTGCCAGCAGTGAAGTGGTAGGGGTTAACACTGAAGCTTTCTTT | CASSEVVGVNTEAFF
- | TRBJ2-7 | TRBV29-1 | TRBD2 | TGCAGCGTTGTTATGACTGGCGGGGGCGAGCAGTACTTC | CSVVMTGGGEQYF
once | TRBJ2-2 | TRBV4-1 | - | TGCGCCAGCAGCCAGGGGGGGCGGACGAACACCGGGGAGCTGTTTTTT | CASSQGGRTNTGELFF
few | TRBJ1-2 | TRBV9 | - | TGTGCCAGCAGCGTGGGGGGTGAAGCCCGTGGCTACACCTTC | CASSVGGEARGYTF
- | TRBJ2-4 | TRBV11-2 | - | TGTGCCAGCAGTCATCTTCAGGTGAACATTCAGTACTTC | CASSHLQVNIQYF